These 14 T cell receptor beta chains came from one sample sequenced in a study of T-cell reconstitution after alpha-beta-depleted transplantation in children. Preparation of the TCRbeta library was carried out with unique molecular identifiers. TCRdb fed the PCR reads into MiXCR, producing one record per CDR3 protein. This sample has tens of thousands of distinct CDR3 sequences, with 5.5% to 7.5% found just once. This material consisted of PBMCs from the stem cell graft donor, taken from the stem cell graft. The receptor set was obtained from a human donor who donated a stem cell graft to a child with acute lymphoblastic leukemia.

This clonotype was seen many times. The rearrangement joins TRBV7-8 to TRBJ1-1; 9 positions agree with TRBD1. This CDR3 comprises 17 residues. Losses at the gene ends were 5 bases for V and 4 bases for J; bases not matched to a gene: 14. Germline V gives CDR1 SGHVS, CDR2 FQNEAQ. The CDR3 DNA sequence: TGTGCCAGCAGCCCTGTCCCGGGACAGGGATCAAGCACTGAAGCTTTCTTT. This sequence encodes CASSPVPGQGSSTEAFF.

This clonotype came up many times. The CDR3 region is CAISARDPEDTQYF. The CDR3, as DNA: TGTGCCATCAGTGCCCGGGACCCCGAGGATACGCAGTATTTT. The chain has TRBV10-3 and TRBJ2-3; D possibly uses TRBD1 or TRBD2 (5 bases each). Germline CDR1 is ENHRY and CDR2 is SYGVKD. CDR3 size: 14 residues. The V end was cut by 4 bases, the J end by 6 bases, with 14 bases between.

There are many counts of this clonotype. DNA for the CDR3: TGTGCCAGCAGCCGGGGGGGGCTAGCGGGAGACGAGCAGTACTTC. Encoded protein: CASSRGGLAGDEQYF. The rearrangement links TRBV9 to TRBJ2-7; 10 nucleotides line up with TRBD2. Germline V gives CDR1 SGDLS, CDR2 YYNGEE. V was pared by 4 bases and J by 5 bases, with 9 bases of the junction left unmatched. CDR3 length: 15 residues. The full variable domain, rest sourced from reference TRBV9 and TRBJ2-7, is DSGVTQTPKHLITATGQRVTLRCSPRSGDLSVYWYQQSLDQGLQFLIQYYNGEERAKGNILERFSAQQFPDLHSELNLSSLELGDSALYFCASSRGGLAGDEQYFGPGTRLTVT.

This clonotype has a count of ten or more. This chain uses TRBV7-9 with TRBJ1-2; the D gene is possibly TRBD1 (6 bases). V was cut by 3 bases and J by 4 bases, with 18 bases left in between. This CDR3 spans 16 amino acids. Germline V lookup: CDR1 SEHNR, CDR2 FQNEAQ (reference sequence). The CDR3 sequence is CASSLSDAGALYGYTF. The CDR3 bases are TGTGCCAGCAGCTTGTCCGACGCAGGGGCCCTCTATGGCTACACCTTC.

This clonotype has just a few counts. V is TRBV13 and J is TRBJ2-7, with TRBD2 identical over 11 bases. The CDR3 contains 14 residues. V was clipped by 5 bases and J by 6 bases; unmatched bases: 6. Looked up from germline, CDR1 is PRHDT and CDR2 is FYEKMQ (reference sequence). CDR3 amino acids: CASSQLAGVAEQYF. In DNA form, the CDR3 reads TGTGCCAGCAGCCAACTAGCGGGAGTTGCCGAGCAGTACTTC.

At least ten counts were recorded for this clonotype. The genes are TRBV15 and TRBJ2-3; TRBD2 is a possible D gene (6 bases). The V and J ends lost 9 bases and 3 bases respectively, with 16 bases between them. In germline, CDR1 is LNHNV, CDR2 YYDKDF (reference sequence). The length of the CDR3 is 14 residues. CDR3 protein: CATTLGGVTDTQYF. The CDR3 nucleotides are TGTGCCACTACCCTTGGCGGGGTGACAGATACGCAGTATTTT.

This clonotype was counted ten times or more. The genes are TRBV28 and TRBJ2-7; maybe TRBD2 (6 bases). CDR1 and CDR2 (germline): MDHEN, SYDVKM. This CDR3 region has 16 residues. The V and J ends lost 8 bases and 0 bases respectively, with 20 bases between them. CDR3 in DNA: TGTGCCAGCGGACGTCCGCGCGGGGTTAGCTCCTACGAGCAGTACTTC. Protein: CASGRPRGVSSYEQYF. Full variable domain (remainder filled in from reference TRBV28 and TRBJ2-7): DVKVTQSSRYLVKRTGEKVFLECVQDMDHENMFWYRQDPGLGLRLIYFSYDVKMKEKGDIPEGYSVSREKKERFSLILESASTNQTSMYLCASGRPRGVSSYEQYFGPGTRLTVT.

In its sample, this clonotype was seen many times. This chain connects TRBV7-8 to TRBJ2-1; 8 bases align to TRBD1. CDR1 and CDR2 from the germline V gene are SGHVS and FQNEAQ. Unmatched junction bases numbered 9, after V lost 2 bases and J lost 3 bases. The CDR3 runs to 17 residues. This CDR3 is CASSLPRTGGDYNEQFF. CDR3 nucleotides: TGTGCCAGCAGCTTACCTCGTACAGGGGGAGACTACAATGAGCAGTTCTTC.

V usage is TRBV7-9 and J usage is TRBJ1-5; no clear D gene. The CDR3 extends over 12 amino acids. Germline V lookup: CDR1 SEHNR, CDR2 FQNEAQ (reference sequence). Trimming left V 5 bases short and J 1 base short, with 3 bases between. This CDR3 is CASSRSNQPQHF. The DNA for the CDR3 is TGTGCCAGCAGCCGCAGCAATCAGCCCCAGCATTTT. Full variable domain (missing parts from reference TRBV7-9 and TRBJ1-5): DTGVSQNPRHKITKRGQNVTFRCDPISEHNRLYWYRQTLGQGPEFLTYFQNEAQLEKSRLLSDRFSAERPKGSFSTLEIQRTEQGDSAMYLCASSRSNQPQHFGDGTRLSIL.

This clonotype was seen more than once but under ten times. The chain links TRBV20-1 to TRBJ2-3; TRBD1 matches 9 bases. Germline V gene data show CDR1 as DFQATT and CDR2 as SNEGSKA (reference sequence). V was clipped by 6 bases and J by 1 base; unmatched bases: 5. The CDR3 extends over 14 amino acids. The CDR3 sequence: CSAVDRGRTDTQYF. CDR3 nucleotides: TGCAGTGCAGTGGACAGGGGCCGCACAGATACGCAGTATTTT.

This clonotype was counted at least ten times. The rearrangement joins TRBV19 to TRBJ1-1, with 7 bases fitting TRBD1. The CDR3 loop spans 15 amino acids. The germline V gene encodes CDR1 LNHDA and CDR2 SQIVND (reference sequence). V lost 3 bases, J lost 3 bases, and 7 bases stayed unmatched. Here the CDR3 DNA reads TGTGCCAGTAGTATGGTGCCACAGGGGTACACTGAAGCTTTCTTT. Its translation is CASSMVPQGYTEAFF.

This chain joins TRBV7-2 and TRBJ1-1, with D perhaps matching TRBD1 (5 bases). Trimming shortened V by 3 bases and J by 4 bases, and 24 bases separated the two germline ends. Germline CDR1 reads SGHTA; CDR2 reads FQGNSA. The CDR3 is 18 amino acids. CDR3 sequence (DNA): TGTGCCAGCAGCTTTCTAACTTGGGGGGGGGACGGTAGCACTGAAGCTTTCTTT. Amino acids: CASSFLTWGGDGSTEAFF.

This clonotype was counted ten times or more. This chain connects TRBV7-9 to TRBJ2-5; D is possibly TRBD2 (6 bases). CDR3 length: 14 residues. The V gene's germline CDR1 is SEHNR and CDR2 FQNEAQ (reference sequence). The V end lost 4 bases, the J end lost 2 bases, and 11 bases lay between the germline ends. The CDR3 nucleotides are TGTGCCAGCAGCTCGCGGGGTCGACAAGAGACCCAGTACTTC. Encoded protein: CASSSRGRQETQYF.

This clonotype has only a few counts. The CDR3 sequence: CASSWPNVSGANVLTF. The CDR3 region has the DNA TGTGCCAGCAGCTGGCCCAACGTCTCTGGGGCCAACGTCCTGACTTTC. The chain recombines TRBV25-1 with TRBJ2-6; D is ambiguous. Germline V gene sequence: CDR1 MGHDK, CDR2 SYGVNS. Trimming took off 6 bases at V and 0 bases at J, with 12 bases between the two ends. The CDR3 loop spans 16 amino acids. Drawing the rest from reference TRBV25-1 and TRBJ2-6, the complete variable domain is EADIYQTPRYLVIGTGKKITLECSQTMGHDKMYWYQQDPGMELHLIHYSYGVNSTEKGDLSSESTVSRIRTEHFPLTLESARPSHTSQYLCASSWPNVSGANVLTFGAGSRLTVL.